This T cell receptor beta chain was sequenced for a study of human T cells and chemical hapten exposure. Overall study: The study lasted approximately 26 weeks, and patients were dosed weekly with diphenylcyclopropenone on the scalp throughout.

It was the library that attached unique molecular identifiers to individual cDNA molecules. TCRdb reprocessed the RACE reads with MiXCR, giving one entry per CDR3 protein. The table shows some 400,000 distinct CDR3 sequences, with roughly 4.6% occurring only once. This CDR3 contains 13 residues. V gave up 7 bases and J gave up 2 bases, with 10 bases separating them. Per the germline V gene, CDR1 is SGHTA and CDR2 is FQGNSA. This clonotype was picked up a small number of times. The antigen remains undetermined. The study's findings and limits: Expanded TCRs formed significantly more large CDR3 similarity clusters than controls.

Time point defined: pre-sensitization, week 0. Treatment: therapeutic diphenylcyclopropenone sensitization with weekly scalp DPC. Total RNA was isolated from unfractionated whole blood. The sequence came from a woman in her forties or fifties with alopecia areata. Some clones in this sample may be carry-over from other donors' samples. This material consisted of whole blood, taken in connection with sensitization to the hapten diphenylcyclopropenone (DPC). This chain links TRBV7-2 with TRBJ2-3; a possible D gene is TRBD2 (6 bases). The CDR3 loop reads CASNPSDTDTQYF. The DNA of the CDR3 is TGTGCCAGCAACCCTAGCGACACAGATACGCAGTATTTT.